This passage covers 3 T cell receptor beta chains from one sample sequenced in a study of T cell responses to AZD1222 COVID-19 vaccine. The repertoire was sequenced with immunoSEQ multiplex PCR; TCRdb's copy has only in-frame clones and lacks some. Of 150,000 to 200,000 clones detected, about 90% appear once; the ten largest clones hold under 14%. The specimen was peripheral blood, collected 28 days after the second AZD1222 dose. These receptors all come from an adult who received the AZD1222 COVID-19 vaccine.

The V call is TRBV7-6, the J call TRBJ2-5; 8 bases match TRBD2. The CDR3 loop spans 17 amino acids. The junction had 11 bases not matched to a gene; V was cut back by 4 bases and J by 1 base. The germline V gene has CDR1 SGHVS and CDR2 FNYEAQ. The CDR3 nucleotides read TGTGCCAGCAGCTACTCCGGGACTAGGACGTCCCAAGAGACCCAGTACTTC. This encodes CASSYSGTRTSQETQYF.

DNA for the CDR3: TGCGCCAGCAGCTTTTCTAGTCCGGGGAGCACAGATACGCAGTATTTT. Translating gives CASSFSSPGSTDTQYF. This chain joins TRBV5-1 and TRBJ2-3, with a possible D match to TRBD2 (5 bases). Looked up from germline, CDR1 is SGHRS and CDR2 is YFSETQ. The V end was cut by 2 bases, the J end by 0 bases, with 13 bases between. The CDR3 runs 16 residues.

The rearrangement uses TRBV2 and TRBJ2-2; D gene ambiguous. Germline CDR1 reads SNHLY; CDR2 reads FYNNEI. Trimming shortened V by 8 bases and J by 0 bases, and 13 bases separated the two germline ends. The CDR3 covers 15 residues. CDR3: CASLAQRANTGELFF. The CDR3 region has the DNA TGTGCCAGCCTGGCTCAACGAGCGAACACCGGGGAGCTGTTTTTT.